Given below is one T cell receptor beta chain in context. The data were produced by immunoSEQ multiplex PCR, yet TCRdb's version contains in-frame clones alone and is incomplete. This sample has over 1.4 million clones, with approximately 96% found just once. These data come from a study of shared clonotypes between healthy human individuals. The CDR3 covers 12 residues. V dropped 6 bases and J dropped 8 bases, with 13 bases sitting between them. Germline V gene sequence: CDR1 LNHDA, CDR2 SQIVND (reference sequence). This rearrangement joins TRBV19 to TRBJ1-2; no definite D call. The receptor comes from a man aged 30-40 years in good health. Sequencing was performed on naive CD4+ T cells sorted from blood. The subset denotes: CD45RA+ positively selected. This CDR3 is CASSTPPRGYTF. Written as DNA, the CDR3 is TGTGCCAGTAGCACCCCACCGAGGGGCTACACCTTC.